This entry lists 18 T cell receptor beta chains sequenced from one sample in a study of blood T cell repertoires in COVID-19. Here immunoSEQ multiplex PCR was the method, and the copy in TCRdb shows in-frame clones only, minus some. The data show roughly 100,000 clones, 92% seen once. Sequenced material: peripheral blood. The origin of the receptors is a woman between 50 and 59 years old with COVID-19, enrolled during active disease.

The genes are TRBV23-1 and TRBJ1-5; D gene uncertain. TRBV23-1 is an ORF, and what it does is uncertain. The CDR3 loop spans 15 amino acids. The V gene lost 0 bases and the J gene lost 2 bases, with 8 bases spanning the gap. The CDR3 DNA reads TGCGCCAGCAGTCAATCTCGGAGGGGCAATCAGCCCCAGCATTTT. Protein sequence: CASSQSRRGNQPQHF.

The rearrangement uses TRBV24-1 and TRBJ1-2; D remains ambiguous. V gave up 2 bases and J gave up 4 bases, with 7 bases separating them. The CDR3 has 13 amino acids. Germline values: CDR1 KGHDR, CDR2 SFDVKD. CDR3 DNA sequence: TGTGCCACCAGTGATTCTAAGATCTATGGCTACACCTTC. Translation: CATSDSKIYGYTF.

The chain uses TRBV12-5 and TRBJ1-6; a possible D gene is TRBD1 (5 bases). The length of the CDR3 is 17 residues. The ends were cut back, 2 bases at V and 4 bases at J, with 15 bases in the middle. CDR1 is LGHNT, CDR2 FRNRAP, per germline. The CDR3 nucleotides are TGTGCTAGTGGTTTGATCGGGGGGGAGGGTTATAATTCACCCCTCCACTTT. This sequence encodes CASGLIGGEGYNSPLHF.

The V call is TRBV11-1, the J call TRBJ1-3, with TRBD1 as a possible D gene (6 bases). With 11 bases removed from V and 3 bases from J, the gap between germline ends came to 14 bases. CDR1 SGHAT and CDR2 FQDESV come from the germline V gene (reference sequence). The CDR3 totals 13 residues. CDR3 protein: CAPRPTGGNTIYF. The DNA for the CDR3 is TGTGCCCCCAGACCGACAGGTGGAAACACCATATATTTT.

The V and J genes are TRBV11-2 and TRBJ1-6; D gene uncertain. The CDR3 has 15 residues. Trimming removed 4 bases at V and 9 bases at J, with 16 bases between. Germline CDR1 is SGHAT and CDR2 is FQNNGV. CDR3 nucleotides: TGTGCCAGCAGCTCGGAGGGAAGAATCAGTTCACCCCTCCACTTT. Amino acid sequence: CASSSEGRISSPLHF.

The CDR3 sequence is CASSSLGQPYEQYF. The CDR3, as DNA: TGTGCCAGCAGCTCATTGGGACAACCCTACGAGCAGTACTTC. The chain has TRBV13 and TRBJ2-7; TRBD1 is a possible D gene (6 bases). V dropped 4 bases and J dropped 2 bases, with 12 bases sitting between them. CDR3 length equals 14 residues. Germline values: CDR1 PRHDT, CDR2 FYEKMQ (reference sequence).

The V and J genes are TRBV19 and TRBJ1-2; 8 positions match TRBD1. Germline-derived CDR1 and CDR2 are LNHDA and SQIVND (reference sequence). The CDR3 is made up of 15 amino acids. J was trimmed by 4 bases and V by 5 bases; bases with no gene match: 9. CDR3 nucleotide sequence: TGTGCCAGTAGTCGGGGGGCAGGGGGCGCCTATGGCTACACCTTC. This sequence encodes CASSRGAGGAYGYTF.

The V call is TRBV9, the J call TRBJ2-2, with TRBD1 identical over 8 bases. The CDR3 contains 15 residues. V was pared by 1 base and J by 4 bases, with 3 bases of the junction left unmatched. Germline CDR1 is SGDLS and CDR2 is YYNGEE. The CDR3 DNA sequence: TGTGCCAGCAGCGTACCCACAGGGGGCACCGGGGAGCTGTTTTTT. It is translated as CASSVPTGGTGELFF. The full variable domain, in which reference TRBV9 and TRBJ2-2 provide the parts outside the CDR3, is DSGVTQTPKHLITATGQRVTLRCSPRSGDLSVYWYQQSLDQGLQFLIQYYNGEERAKGNILERFSAQQFPDLHSELNLSSLELGDSALYFCASSVPTGGTGELFFGEGSRLTVL.

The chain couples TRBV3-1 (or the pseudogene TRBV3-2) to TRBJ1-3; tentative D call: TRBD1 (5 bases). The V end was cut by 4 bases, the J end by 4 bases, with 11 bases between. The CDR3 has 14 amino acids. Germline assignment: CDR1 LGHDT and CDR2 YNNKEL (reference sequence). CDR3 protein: CASSLSTAGNTIYF. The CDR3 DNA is TGTGCCAGCAGCCTATCGACAGCCGGAAACACCATATATTTT.

The CDR3 DNA is TGTGCCAGTAGTCGGGGCAGCGGGCCACTTGGTTCACCCCTCCACTTT. This sequence encodes CASSRGSGPLGSPLHF. This chain links TRBV19 with TRBJ1-6; tentative D call: TRBD1 (5 bases). CDR3 size: 16 residues. V lost 5 bases, J lost 9 bases, and 20 bases lay in between. Per the germline V gene, CDR1 is LNHDA and CDR2 is SQIVND (reference sequence).

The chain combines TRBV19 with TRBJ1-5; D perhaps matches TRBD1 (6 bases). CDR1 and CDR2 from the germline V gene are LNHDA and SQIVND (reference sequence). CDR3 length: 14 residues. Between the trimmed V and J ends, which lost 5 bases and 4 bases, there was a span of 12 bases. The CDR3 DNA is TGTGCCAGTAGTGTAAGGGGGGGTAATCAGCCCCAGCATTTT. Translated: CASSVRGGNQPQHF.

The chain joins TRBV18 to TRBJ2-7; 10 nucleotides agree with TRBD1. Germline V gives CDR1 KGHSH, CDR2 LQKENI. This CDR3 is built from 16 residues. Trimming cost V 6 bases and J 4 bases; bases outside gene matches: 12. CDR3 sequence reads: CASSSTTGTGEYEQYV. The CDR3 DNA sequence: TGTGCCAGCTCGTCAACTACCGGGACAGGGGAGTACGAGCAGTACGTC.

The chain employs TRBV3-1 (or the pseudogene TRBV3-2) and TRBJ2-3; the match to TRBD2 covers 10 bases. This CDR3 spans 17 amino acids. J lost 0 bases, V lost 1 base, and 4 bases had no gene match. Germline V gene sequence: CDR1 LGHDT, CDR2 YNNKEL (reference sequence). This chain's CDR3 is CASSQASGGVSTDTQYF. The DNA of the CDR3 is TGTGCCAGCAGCCAAGCGAGCGGGGGGGTTAGCACAGATACGCAGTATTTT.

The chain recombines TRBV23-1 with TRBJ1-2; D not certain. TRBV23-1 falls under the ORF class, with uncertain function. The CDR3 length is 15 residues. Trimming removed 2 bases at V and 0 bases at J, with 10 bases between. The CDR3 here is CASSQGDSANYGYTF. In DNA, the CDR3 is TGCGCCAGCAGTCAAGGAGACTCCGCTAACTATGGCTACACCTTC.

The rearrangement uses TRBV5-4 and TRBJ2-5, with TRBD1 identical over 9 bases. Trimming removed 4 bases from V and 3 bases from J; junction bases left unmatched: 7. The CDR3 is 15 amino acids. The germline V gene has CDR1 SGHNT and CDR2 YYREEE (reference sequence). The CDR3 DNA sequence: TGTGCCAGCAGCCCTACCGGGACAGGGAAAGAGACCCAGTACTTC. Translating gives CASSPTGTGKETQYF.

The CDR3, as DNA: TGTGCCAGTAGTATGGCCAGTCCTTCCTACGAGCAGTACGTC. Encoded protein: CASSMASPSYEQYV. V is TRBV19 and J is TRBJ2-7; D gene ambiguous. V lost 3 bases and J lost 1, with 10 bases in between. Germline V gene sequence: CDR1 LNHDA, CDR2 SQIVND (reference sequence). CDR3 length: 14 amino acids.

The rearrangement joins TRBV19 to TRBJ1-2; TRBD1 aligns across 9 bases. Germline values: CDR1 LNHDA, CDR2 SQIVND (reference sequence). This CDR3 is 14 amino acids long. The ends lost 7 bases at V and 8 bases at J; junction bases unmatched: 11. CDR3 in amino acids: CASTEPGQGGGYTF. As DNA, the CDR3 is TGTGCCAGTACAGAGCCGGGACAGGGCGGAGGCTACACCTTC.

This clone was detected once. The CDR3 loop reads CASSRTSNTGELFF. The DNA of the CDR3 is TGTGCCAGCAGCCGGACTTCGAACACCGGGGAGCTGTTTTTT. The gene calls are TRBV6-5 and TRBJ2-2; TRBD2 might be the D (5 bases). V was cut by 6 bases and J by 0 bases, with 8 bases left in between. Per the germline V gene, CDR1 is MNHEY and CDR2 is SVGAGI. This CDR3 is built from 14 residues.